This T cell receptor beta chain is drawn from a study of blood T cell repertoires in COVID-19. On the study more broadly: Samples taken during acute and convalescent COVID-19 were collected in the United States, Italy and Spain. The cDNA or gDNA used as material had been derived from T cells, B-cell-depleted T cells, or PBMCs.

Seattle participants joined during active infection and were tracked over time. Using immunoSEQ multiplex PCR, the repertoire was profiled, and TCRdb retains in-frame clones only, with some absent. The top ten clones hold roughly 7.4% of a sample with about 500,000 clones, about 89% of them seen once. CDR3 length: 14 residues. Trimming removed 0 bases at V and 0 bases at J, with 5 bases between. CDR1 and CDR2 (germline): LNHNV, YYDKDF (reference sequence). The chain recombines TRBV15 with TRBJ1-1; D remains ambiguous. This TCR was recovered from a woman in her 50s with COVID-19, enrolled during active disease. Sequencing input: peripheral blood. In DNA, the CDR3 is TGTGCCACCAGCAGAGAGAGAGTGAACACTGAAGCTTTCTTT. Its protein product is CATSRERVNTEAFF.